The next 10 T cell receptor beta chains were all read from a single sample in a study of OX40 agonist ivuxolimab in advanced cancers. The method behind the library was the immunoSEQ multiplex PCR assay. This immuneACCESS table, as held by TCRdb, lists in-frame sequences with V and J called but not all clones. Of the missing ones, under half trace to an unresolved V gene in checked studies; the others have no known cause. The sample table records 50,000 to 60,000 clones; over 80% of these occur just once. The top ten constitute 5% to 6% of the sample. The sample was CD4+ or CD8+ T cells sorted from blood, taken in a trial of the OX40 agonist ivuxolimab. These receptor sequences come from an adult with an advanced solid tumor such as melanoma, head and neck, liver or kidney cancer.

The V and J genes are TRBV10-3 and TRBJ2-4; D ambiguous. From germline, CDR1 is ENHRY and CDR2 SYGVKD. V lost 3 bases and J 2 bases, leaving 5 bases between the germline ends. The CDR3 has 13 residues. This CDR3 reads CAISDNTKNIQYF. The CDR3 DNA sequence: TGTGCCATCAGTGATAATACCAAAAACATTCAGTACTTC.

The CDR3 sequence: CASSTRDSNAYSYNEQFF. The DNA of the CDR3 is TGCGCCAGCAGCACCCGGGACAGCAATGCTTACTCCTACAATGAGCAGTTCTTC. V and J are TRBV5-1 and TRBJ2-1, with TRBD1 identical over 7 bases. Germline CDR1 is SGHRS and CDR2 is YFSETQ. J lost 0 bases, V lost 4 bases, and 13 bases had no gene match. This CDR3 contains 18 residues.

The genes are TRBV7-3 and TRBJ2-1; weak D call: TRBD1 (6 bases). CDR3 length equals 14 residues. Looked up from germline, CDR1 is SGHTA and CDR2 is FQGTGA. V lost 2 bases and J 5 bases, leaving 10 bases between the germline ends. This CDR3 reads CASSLVGQHNEQFF. CDR3 in DNA: TGTGCCAGCAGCTTAGTAGGACAGCACAATGAGCAGTTCTTC.

The chain recombines TRBV7-2 with TRBJ2-5; tentative D call: TRBD1 (6 bases). This CDR3 is 15 amino acids long. The germline V and J ends were trimmed by 5 bases and 4 bases, with 17 bases remaining between them. CDR1 SGHTA and CDR2 FQGNSA come from the germline V gene. The CDR3 region has the DNA TGTGCCAGCAGCCCCTGGTCAGGGGCGGTAGAGACCCAGTACTTC. Translating gives CASSPWSGAVETQYF.

The chain combines TRBV5-1 with TRBJ1-1; D is possibly TRBD1 (5 bases). Trimming cost V 0 bases and J 6 bases, with 9 bases left between them. CDR3 length: 13 amino acids. Looked up from germline, CDR1 is SGHRS and CDR2 is YFSETQ. The CDR3 reads CASSLVGGSEAFF. The CDR3 DNA reads TGCGCCAGCAGCTTGGTGGGGGGGTCTGAAGCTTTCTTT.

The chain couples TRBV6-6 to TRBJ1-5, with no clear D. Looked up from germline, CDR1 is MNHNY and CDR2 is SVGAGI (reference sequence). CDR3 length equals 14 residues. Trimming removed 2 bases from V and 4 bases from J, with 9 bases in between. The CDR3 DNA reads as TGTGCCAGCAGTTACCAATTTCTAAATCAGCCCCAGCATTTT. Residues: CASSYQFLNQPQHF.

V and J are TRBV12-5 and TRBJ1-1, with D unclear. The CDR3 consists of 12 residues. Germline V gene data show CDR1 as LGHNT and CDR2 as FRNRAP. V lost 3 bases and J lost 5, with 7 bases in between. The CDR3 sequence is CASGFGRTEAFF. The CDR3 region has the DNA TGTGCTAGTGGTTTTGGGAGAACTGAAGCTTTCTTT.

The rearrangement joins TRBV2 to TRBJ2-1; D tentatively reads TRBD1 or TRBD2 (5 bases each). Trimming shortened V by 7 bases and J by 7 bases, and 20 bases separated the two germline ends. Germline lookup yields CDR1 SNHLY and CDR2 FYNNEI. The CDR3 length is 15 residues. CDR3 bases: TGTGCCAGCACCGAAGGAATCGGGGCCATAAATGAGCAGTTCTTC. Protein: CASTEGIGAINEQFF. Variable domain in full (rest from reference TRBV2 and TRBJ2-1): EPEVTQTPSHQVTQMGQEVILRCVPISNHLYFYWYRQILGQKVEFLVSFYNNEISEKSEIFDDQFSVERPDGSNFTLKIRSTKLEDSAMYFCASTEGIGAINEQFFGPGTRLTVL.

V gene TRBV18 combines with J gene TRBJ1-1, with D unclear. The V end lost 0 bases, the J end lost 1 base, and 3 bases lay between the germline ends. CDR3 length equals 13 residues. Germline lookup yields CDR1 KGHSH and CDR2 LQKENI. The CDR3 DNA sequence: TGTGCCAGCTCACCACCGGCGAACACTGAAGCTTTCTTT. Translated: CASSPPANTEAFF.

The gene calls are TRBV5-4 and TRBJ2-4; D is ambiguous. The length of the CDR3 is 16 residues. Germline lookup yields CDR1 SGHNT and CDR2 YYREEE (reference sequence). Trimming shortened V by 0 bases and J by 0 bases, and 10 bases separated the two germline ends. This CDR3 is CASSLGDSLAKNIQYF. CDR3 bases: TGTGCCAGCAGCTTGGGAGATTCACTAGCCAAAAACATTCAGTACTTC.